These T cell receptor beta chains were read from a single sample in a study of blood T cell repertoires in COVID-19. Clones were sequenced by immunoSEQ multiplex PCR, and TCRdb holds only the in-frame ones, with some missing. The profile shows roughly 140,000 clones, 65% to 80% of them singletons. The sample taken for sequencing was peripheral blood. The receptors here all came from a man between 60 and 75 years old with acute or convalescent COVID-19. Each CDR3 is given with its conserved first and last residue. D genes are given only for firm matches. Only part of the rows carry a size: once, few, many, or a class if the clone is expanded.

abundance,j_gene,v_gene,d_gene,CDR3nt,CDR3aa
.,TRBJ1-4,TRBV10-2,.,TGCGCCAGCAGTGCGCCGGGAACGAGTAATGAAAAACTGTTTTTT,CASSAPGTSNEKLFF
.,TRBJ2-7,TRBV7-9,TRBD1,TGTGCCAGCGGCGGAGGGACAGGATTCTACGAGCAGTACTTC,CASGGGTGFYEQYF
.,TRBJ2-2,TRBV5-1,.,TGCGCCAGCAGCGAATTGGCGACAACGAACACCGGGGAGCTGTTTTTT,CASSELATTNTGELFF
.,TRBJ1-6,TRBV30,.,TGTGCCTGGAGTGTACTGACGGGTTTGACGTATAATTCACCCCTCCACTTT,CAWSVLTGLTYNSPLHF
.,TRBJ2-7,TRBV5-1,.,TGCGCCAGCAGCTTCCAGGGTTTAGGTGAGCAGTACTTC,CASSFQGLGEQYF
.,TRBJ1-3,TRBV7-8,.,TGTGCCAGCAGCTTAGAAGGAAGGGGCCGCTCTTCTGGAAACACCATATATTTT,CASSLEGRGRSSGNTIYF
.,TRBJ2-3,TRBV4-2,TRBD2,TGTGCCAGCAGCCAAGTGGTGAGACTAGCGGGAGGGCCCGGGGATACGCAGTATTTT,CASSQVVRLAGGPGDTQYF
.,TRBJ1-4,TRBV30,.,TGTGCCTGGGACAGACTTAATGAAAAACTGTTTTTT,CAWDRLNEKLFF
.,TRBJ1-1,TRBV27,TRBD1,TGTGCCAGCACTCCCACCCCCTACCGGGACAGTGCGGAAGCTTTCTTT,CASTPTPYRDSAEAFF
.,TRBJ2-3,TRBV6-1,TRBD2,TGTGCCAGCAGTGCCGGGACTAGCGGGAAGGGAGATACGCAGTATTTT,CASSAGTSGKGDTQYF
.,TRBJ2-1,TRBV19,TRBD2,TGTGCCAGTAGTATTCTAGCGGGAGGCGGCTCCTACAATGAGCAGTTCTTC,CASSILAGGGSYNEQFF
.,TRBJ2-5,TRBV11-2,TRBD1,TGTGCCAGCAGCCAGGGACAGGGACAAGAGACCCAGTACTTC,CASSQGQGQETQYF
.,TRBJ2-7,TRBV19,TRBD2,TGTGCCAGTAGTATAGGGAGCGGGATCTCCTACGAGCAGTACTTC,CASSIGSGISYEQYF
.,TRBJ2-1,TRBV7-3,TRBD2,TGTGCCAGCAGCCCCAAGGCTACTAGCGTTGCACATGAGCAGTTCTTC,CASSPKATSVAHEQFF
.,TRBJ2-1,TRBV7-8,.,TGTGCCAGCAGCATAACGCGGTTCGATTACAATGAGCAGTTCTTC,CASSITRFDYNEQFF
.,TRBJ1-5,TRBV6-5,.,TGTGCCAGCAGTTACAGCACAGGGAGGGATCAGCCCCAGCATTTT,CASSYSTGRDQPQHF
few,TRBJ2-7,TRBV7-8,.,TGTGCCAGCAGCTCCGAGCCCAGCGGAGGAAGCAGGGAGCAGTACTTC,CASSSEPSGGSREQYF
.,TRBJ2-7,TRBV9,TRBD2,TGTGCCAGCAGCGTTTTACCTAGCGGGAGGACCTACGAGCAGTACTTC,CASSVLPSGRTYEQYF
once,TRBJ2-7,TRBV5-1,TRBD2,TGCGCCAGCAGCTTGCGGACTAGCGATCCCTACGAGCAGTACTTC,CASSLRTSDPYEQYF
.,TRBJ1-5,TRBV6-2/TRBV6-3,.,TGTGCCAGCAGCCGGGGAGGGCCCCAGCATTTT,CASSRGGPQHF
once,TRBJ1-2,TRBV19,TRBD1,TGTGCCAGTAGTCCCCCTGACAGGGGAGGCGTTGGTCGAGGCTACACCTTC,CASSPPDRGGVGRGYTF
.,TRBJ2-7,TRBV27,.,TGTGCCAGCAGTTTAGGGCGCTGGGACGAGCAGTACTTC,CASSLGRWDEQYF
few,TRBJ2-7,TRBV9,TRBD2,TGTGCCAGCAGCGTAGAGGGAGGGTTCGACGAGCAGTACTTC,CASSVEGGFDEQYF
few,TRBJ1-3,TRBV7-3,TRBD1,TGTGCCAGCAGCTTAAATCCAGGGACAGGGAACACCATATATTTT,CASSLNPGTGNTIYF
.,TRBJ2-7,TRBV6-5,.,TGTGCCAGCAGTTACGGGAGTCAGGCCTACGAGCAGTACTTC,CASSYGSQAYEQYF
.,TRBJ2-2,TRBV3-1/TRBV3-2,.,TGTGCCAGCAGCCAAGCATTGCAGTCCGGGGAGCTGTTTTTT,CASSQALQSGELFF
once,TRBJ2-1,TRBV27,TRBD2,TGTGCCAGCGGAACCCGGCCTAGCGGGAGGGTGGGCAATGAGCAGTTCTTC,CASGTRPSGRVGNEQFF
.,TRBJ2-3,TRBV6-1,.,TGTGCCAGCAGTGAGGGGACACGTCCAGATACGCAGTATTTT,CASSEGTRPDTQYF
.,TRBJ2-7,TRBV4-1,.,TGCGCCAGCAGCCAAGATCTGACTAGAACCTCCTACGAGCAGTACTTC,CASSQDLTRTSYEQYF
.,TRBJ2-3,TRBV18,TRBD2,TGTGCCAGCTCACCACCAAACGGGAGGGAGGCAGATACGCAGTATTTT,CASSPPNGREADTQYF
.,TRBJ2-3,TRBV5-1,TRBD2,TGCGCCAGCAGCTTGGGATCTAGCGGGCTCACAGATACGCAGTATTTT,CASSLGSSGLTDTQYF
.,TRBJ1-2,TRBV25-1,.,TGTGCCAGCAGTGCCCTTGACAGACCTTATGGCTACACCTTC,CASSALDRPYGYTF
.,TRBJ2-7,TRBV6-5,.,TGTGCCAGCAGTAACACCAGGGGCTTGTACGAGCAGTACTTC,CASSNTRGLYEQYF
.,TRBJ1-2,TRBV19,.,TGTGCCAGTAGCACAGGACGGACCTACTATGGCTACACCTTC,CASSTGRTYYGYTF
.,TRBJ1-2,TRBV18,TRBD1,TGTGCCAGCTCCCTCCGGGACAGCTCCTATGGCTACACCTTC,CASSLRDSSYGYTF
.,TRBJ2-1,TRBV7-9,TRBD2,TGTGCCAGCAGATCAGACTCCGCGAGCGGGAGGGCGGCGTTAAGATTCTTC,CASRSDSASGRAALRFF
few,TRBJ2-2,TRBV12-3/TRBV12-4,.,TGTGCCAGCAGCAGGAACACCGGGGAGCTGTTTTTT,CASSRNTGELFF
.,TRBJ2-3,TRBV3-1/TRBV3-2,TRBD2,TGTGCCAGCAGCCACCTAGCGGGAGTGTCAGATACGCAGTATTTT,CASSHLAGVSDTQYF
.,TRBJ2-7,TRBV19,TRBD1,TGTGCCAGTAGCGGTGACAGGGCCACCTACGAGCAGTACTTC,CASSGDRATYEQYF
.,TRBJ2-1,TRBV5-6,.,TGTGCCAGCAGCCCAAACCTGGGACTTGATTCGGGAGAGCAGTTCTTC,CASSPNLGLDSGEQFF
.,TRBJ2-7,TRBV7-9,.,TGTGCCAGCAGCCGTTCAGACTCCTACGAGCAGTACTTC,CASSRSDSYEQYF
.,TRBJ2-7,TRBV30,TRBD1,TGTGCCCGCCGGGACAGGGGGTACGAGCAGTACTTC,CARRDRGYEQYF
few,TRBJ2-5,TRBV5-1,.,TGCGCCAGCACCACGAGCGGAGCGTACCAAGAGACCCAGTACTTC,CASTTSGAYQETQYF
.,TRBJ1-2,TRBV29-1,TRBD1,TGCAGCGCCGACCCGGGACAGGGGGCGGACTATGGCTACACCTTC,CSADPGQGADYGYTF
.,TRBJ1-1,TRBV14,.,TGTGCCAGCAGCCAAGGGTCAGGGATGATGAACACTGAAGCTTTCTTT,CASSQGSGMMNTEAFF
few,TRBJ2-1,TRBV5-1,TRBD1,TGCGCCAGCAGCACAGGGGTAAATGAGCAGTTCTTC,CASSTGVNEQFF
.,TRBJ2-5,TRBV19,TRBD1,TGTGCCAGTCGTGACGGGACAGGTGAAGAGACCCAGTACTTC,CASRDGTGEETQYF
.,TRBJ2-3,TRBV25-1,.,TGTGCCAGCAGCCCCACCTCCCGGGGCACAGATACGCAGTATTTT,CASSPTSRGTDTQYF
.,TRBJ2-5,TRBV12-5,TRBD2,TGTGCTAGTGGTTTGGGACTAGCGGGAGTAGAGACCCAGTACTTC,CASGLGLAGVETQYF
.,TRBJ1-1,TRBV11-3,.,TGTGCCAGCAGCTCACAGGGCACTGAAGCTTTCTTT,CASSSQGTEAFF
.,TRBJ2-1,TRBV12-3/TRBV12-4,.,TGTGCCAGCAGTTTCTTTCGGGAGCAGTTCTTC,CASSFFREQFF
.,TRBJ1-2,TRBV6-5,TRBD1,TGTGCCAGCAGTTACTCTCTGACAGGGGCGGGCTACACCTTC,CASSYSLTGAGYTF